This T cell receptor (beta chain) came from a study of blood T cells in healthy people across ages. A J-beta primer mix and a sample-barcoded 5' primer were used in a second PCR of about 7 to 12 cycles. Every molecule of cDNA carried a tag from a template-switch adaptor with 12 random nucleotides. TCRdb ran MiXCR on the 5' RACE reads and lists one entry per CDR3 protein. This sample yields fewer than 700,000 distinct CDR3 sequences, of which over 40% are seen a single time; 25% to 30% belongs to the top ten. Sample: blood. This TCR was recovered from a man older than 75 in good health.

The CDR3 here is CASSIDSNYGYTF. Written as DNA, the CDR3 is TGTGCCAGTAGTATAGACAGCAACTATGGCTACACCTTC. V usage is TRBV19 and J usage is TRBJ1-2; D unresolved. V lost 0 bases, J lost 2 bases, and 4 bases lay in between. The CDR3 runs to 13 residues. Germline CDR1 LNHDA, CDR2 SQIVND (reference sequence).